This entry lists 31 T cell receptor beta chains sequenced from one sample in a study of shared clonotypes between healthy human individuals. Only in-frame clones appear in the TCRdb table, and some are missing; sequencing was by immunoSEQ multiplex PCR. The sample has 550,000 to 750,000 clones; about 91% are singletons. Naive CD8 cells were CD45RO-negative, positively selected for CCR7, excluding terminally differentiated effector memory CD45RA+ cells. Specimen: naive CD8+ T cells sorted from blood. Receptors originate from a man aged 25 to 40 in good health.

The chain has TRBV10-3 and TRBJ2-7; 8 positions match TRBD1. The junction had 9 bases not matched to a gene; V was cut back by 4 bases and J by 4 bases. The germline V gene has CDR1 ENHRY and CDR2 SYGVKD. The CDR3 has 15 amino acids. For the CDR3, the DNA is TGTGCCATCAGTGCAAGGGGACAGGTTGCTTACGAGCAGTACTTC. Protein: CAISARGQVAYEQYF.

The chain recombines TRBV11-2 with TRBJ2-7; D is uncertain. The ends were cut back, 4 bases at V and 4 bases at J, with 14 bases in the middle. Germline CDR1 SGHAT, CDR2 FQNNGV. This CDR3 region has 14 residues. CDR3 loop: CASSYPGTQYEQYF. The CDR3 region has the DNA TGTGCCAGCAGCTACCCCGGTACTCAATACGAGCAGTACTTC.

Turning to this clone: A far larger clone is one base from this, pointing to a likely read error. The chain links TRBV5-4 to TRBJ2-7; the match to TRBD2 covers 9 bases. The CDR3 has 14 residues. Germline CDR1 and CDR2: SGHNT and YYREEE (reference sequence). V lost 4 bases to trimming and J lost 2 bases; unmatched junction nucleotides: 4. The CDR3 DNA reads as TGTGCCAGCAGCCCTAGCGGGATGACCTACGAGCAGTACTTC. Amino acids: CASSPSGMTYEQYF. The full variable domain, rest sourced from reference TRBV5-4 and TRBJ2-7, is ETGVTQSPTHLIKTRGQQVTLRCSSQSGHNTVSWYQQALGQGPQFIFQYYREEENGRGNFPPRFSGLQFPNYSSELNVNALELDDSALYLCASSPSGMTYEQYFGPGTRLTVT.

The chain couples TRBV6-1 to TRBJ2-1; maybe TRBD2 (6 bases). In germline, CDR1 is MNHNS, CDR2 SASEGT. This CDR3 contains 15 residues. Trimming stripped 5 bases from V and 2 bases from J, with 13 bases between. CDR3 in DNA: TGTGCCAGCAGTATCGGGAGACGCACCTACAATGAGCAGTTCTTC. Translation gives CASSIGRRTYNEQFF.

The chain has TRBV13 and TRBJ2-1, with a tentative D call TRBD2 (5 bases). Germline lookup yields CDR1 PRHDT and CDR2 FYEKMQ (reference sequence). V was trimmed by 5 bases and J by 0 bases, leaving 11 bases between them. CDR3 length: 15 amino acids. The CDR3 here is CASSQGADSYNEQFF. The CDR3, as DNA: TGTGCCAGCAGCCAAGGAGCGGACTCCTACAATGAGCAGTTCTTC.

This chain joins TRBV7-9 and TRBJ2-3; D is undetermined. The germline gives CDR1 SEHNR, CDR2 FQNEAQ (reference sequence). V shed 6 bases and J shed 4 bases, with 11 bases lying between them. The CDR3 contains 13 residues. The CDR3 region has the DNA TGTGCCAGCAGGGGGTTAGCCCCAGATACGCAGTATTTT. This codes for CASRGLAPDTQYF.

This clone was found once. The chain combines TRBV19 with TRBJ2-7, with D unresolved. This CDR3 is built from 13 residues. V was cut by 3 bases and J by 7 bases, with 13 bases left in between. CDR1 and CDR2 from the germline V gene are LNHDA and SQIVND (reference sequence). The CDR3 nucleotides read TGTGCCAGTAGTATCACGGTCAGCCAAGAGCAGTACTTC. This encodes CASSITVSQEQYF.

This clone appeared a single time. DNA for the CDR3: TGTGCCAGCAGCTTCACGGTCAGTCCCTACGAGCAGTACTTC. Amino acid sequence: CASSFTVSPYEQYF. The J gene is TRBJ2-7, the V gene TRBV7-9; D gene unclear. Trimming pared 3 bases from V and 2 bases from J, leaving 11 bases between. CDR3 size: 14 residues. Germline CDR1 and CDR2: SEHNR and FQNEAQ (reference sequence).

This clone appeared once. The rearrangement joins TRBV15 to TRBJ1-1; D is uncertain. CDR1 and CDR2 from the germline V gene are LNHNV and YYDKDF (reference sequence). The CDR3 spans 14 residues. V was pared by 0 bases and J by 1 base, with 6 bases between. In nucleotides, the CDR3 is TGTGCCACCAGCAGAGATAATGGGAACACTGAAGCTTTCTTT. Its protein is CATSRDNGNTEAFF.

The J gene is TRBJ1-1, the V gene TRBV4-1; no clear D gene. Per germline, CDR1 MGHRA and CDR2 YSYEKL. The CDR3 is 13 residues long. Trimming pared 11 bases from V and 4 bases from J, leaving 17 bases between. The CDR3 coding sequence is TGCGCCGCTGCAACTGGACTGCTCACTGAAGCTTTCTTT. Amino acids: CAAATGLLTEAFF.

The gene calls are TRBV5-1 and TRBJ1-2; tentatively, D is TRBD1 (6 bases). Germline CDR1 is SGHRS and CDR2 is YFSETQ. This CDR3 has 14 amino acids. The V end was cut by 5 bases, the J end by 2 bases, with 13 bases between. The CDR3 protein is CASRRAGENYGYTF. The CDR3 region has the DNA TGCGCCAGCAGACGGGCAGGGGAGAACTATGGCTACACCTTC. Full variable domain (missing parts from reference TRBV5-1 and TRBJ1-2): KAGVTQTPRYLIKTRGQQVTLSCSPISGHRSVSWYQQTPGQGLQFLFEYFSETQRNKGNFPGRFSGRQFSNSRSEMNVSTLELGDSALYLCASRRAGENYGYTFGSGTRLTVV.

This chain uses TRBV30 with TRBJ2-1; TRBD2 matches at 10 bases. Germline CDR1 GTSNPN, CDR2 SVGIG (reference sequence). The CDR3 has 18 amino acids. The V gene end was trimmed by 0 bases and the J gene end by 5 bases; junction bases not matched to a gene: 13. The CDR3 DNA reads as TGTGCCTGGAGTGTAGGGACTAGCGTCCTGCGGGATGACAATGAGCAGTTCTTC. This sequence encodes CAWSVGTSVLRDDNEQFF.

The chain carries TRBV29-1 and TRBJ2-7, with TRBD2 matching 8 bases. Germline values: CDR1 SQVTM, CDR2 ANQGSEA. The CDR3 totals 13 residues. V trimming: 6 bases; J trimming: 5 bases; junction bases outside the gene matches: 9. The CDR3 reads CSVVAGYYDEQYF. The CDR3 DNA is TGCAGCGTAGTAGCGGGATATTACGACGAGCAGTACTTC.

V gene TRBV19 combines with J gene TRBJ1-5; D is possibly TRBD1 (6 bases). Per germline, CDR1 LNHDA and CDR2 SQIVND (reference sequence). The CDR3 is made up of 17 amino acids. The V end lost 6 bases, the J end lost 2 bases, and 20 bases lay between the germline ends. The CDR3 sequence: CASSRGVLPGGNQPQHF. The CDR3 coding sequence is TGTGCCAGTAGCAGGGGAGTCCTCCCAGGAGGCAATCAGCCCCAGCATTTT.

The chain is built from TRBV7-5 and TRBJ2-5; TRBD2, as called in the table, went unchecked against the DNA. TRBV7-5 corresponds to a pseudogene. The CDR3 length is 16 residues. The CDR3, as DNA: TGTGCCAGAACCACAGGAGCCCAACGGGGGCAAGAGACCCAGTACTTC. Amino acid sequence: CARTTGAQRGQETQYF.

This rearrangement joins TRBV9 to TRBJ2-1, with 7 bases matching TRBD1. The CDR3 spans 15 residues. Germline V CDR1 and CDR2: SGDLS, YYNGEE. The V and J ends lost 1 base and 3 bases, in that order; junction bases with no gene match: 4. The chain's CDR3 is CASSVHRGRYNEQFF. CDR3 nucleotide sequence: TGTGCCAGCAGCGTACACAGGGGCCGCTACAATGAGCAGTTCTTC. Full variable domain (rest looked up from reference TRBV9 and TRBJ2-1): DSGVTQTPKHLITATGQRVTLRCSPRSGDLSVYWYQQSLDQGLQFLIQYYNGEERAKGNILERFSAQQFPDLHSELNLSSLELGDSALYFCASSVHRGRYNEQFFGPGTRLTVL.

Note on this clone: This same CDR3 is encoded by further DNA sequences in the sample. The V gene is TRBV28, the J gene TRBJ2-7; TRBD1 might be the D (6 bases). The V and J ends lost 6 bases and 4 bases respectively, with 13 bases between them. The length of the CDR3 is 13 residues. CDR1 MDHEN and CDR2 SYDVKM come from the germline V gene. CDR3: CASSLRGFYEQYF. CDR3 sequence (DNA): TGTGCCAGCAGCCTTAGGGGGTTTTACGAGCAGTACTTC. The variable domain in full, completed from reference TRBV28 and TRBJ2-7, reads DVKVTQSSRYLVKRTGEKVFLECVQDMDHENMFWYRQDPGLGLRLIYFSYDVKMKEKGDIPEGYSVSREKKERFSLILESASTNQTSMYLCASSLRGFYEQYFGPGTRLTVT.

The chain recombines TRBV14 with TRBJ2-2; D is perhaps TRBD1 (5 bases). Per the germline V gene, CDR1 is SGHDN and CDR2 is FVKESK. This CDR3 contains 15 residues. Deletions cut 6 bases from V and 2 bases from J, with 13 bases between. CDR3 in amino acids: CASSLDKFNTGELFF. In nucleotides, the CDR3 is TGTGCCAGCAGTCTGGACAAGTTTAACACCGGGGAGCTGTTTTTT.

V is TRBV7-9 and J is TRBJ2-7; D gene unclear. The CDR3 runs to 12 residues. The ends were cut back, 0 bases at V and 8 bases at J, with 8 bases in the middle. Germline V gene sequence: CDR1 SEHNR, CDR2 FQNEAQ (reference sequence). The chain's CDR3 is CASSLASVKQYF. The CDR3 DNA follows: TGTGCCAGCAGCTTAGCTTCAGTGAAGCAGTACTTC.

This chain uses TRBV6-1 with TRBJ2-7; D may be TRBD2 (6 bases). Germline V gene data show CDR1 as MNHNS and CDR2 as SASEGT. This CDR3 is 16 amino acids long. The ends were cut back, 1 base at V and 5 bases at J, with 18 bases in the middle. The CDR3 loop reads CASSEGGVGRGDEQYF. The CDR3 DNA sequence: TGTGCCAGCAGTGAAGGCGGGGTAGGCCGCGGGGACGAGCAGTACTTC.

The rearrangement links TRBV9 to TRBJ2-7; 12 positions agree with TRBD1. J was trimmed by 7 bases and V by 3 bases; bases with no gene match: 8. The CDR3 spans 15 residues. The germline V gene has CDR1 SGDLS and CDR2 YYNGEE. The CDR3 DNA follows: TGTGCCAGCAGCGCTCCGGGACAGGGGGCGCGGGAGCAGTACTTC. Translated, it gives CASSAPGQGAREQYF. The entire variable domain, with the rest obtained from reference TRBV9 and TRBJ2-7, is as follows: DSGVTQTPKHLITATGQRVTLRCSPRSGDLSVYWYQQSLDQGLQFLIQYYNGEERAKGNILERFSAQQFPDLHSELNLSSLELGDSALYFCASSAPGQGAREQYFGPGTRLTVT.

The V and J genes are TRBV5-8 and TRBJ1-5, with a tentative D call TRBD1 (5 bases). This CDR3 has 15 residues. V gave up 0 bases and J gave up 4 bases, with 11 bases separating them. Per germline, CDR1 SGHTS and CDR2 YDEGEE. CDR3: CASSLGRTTNQPQHF. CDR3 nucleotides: TGTGCCAGCAGCTTGGGGCGGACAACTAATCAGCCCCAGCATTTT.

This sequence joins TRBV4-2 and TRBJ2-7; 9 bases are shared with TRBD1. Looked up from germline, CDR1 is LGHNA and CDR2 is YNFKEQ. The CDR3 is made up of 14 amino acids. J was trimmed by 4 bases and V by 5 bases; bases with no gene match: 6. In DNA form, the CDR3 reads TGTGCCAGCAGCGCGCGGGACAGGGTTTACGAGCAGTACTTC. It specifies CASSARDRVYEQYF.

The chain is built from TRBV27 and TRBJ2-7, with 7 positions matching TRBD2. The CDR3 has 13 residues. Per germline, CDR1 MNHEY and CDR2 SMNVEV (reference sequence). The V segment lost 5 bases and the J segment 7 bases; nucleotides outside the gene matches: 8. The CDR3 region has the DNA TGTGCCAGCAGTCCCACCCTGGGAGGGGAGCAGTACTTC. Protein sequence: CASSPTLGGEQYF.

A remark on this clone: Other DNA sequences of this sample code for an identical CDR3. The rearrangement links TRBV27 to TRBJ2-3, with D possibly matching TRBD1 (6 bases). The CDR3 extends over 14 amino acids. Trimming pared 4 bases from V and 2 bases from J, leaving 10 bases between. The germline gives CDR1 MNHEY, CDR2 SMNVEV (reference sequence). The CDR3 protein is CASSSGQYTDTQYF. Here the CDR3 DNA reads TGTGCCAGCAGTTCCGGACAGTACACAGATACGCAGTATTTT.

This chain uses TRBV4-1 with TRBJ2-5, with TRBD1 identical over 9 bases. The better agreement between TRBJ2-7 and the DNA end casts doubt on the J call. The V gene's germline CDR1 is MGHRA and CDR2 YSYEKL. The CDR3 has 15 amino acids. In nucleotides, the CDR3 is TGCGCCAGCAGCCAAGATCGACAGGGGGCCTACGAGCAGTACTTC. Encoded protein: CASSQDRQGAYEQYF.

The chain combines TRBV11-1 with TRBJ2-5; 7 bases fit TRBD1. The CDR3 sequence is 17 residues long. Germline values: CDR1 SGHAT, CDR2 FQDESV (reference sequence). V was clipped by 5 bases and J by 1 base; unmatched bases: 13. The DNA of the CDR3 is TGTGCCAGCAGCCCTAGGTCCGGGACAGACCCCCAAGAGACCCAGTACTTC. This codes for CASSPRSGTDPQETQYF. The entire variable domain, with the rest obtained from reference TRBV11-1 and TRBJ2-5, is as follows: EAEVAQSPRYKITEKSQAVAFWCDPISGHATLYWYRQILGQGPELLVQFQDESVVDDSQLPKDRFSAERLKGVDSTLKIQPAELGDSAMYLCASSPRSGTDPQETQYFGPGTRLLVL.

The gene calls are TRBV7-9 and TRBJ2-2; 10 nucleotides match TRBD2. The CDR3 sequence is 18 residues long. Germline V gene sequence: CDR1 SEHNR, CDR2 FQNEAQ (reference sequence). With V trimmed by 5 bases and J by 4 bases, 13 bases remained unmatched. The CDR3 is CASSDSSPSGRRTGELFF. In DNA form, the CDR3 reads TGTGCCAGCAGCGATTCTTCTCCTAGCGGGAGACGCACCGGGGAGCTGTTTTTT.

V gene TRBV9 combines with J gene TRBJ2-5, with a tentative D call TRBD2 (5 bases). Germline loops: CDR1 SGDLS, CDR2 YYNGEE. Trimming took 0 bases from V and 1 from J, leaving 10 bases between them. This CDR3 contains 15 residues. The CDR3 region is CASSVGGYVQETQYF. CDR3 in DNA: TGTGCCAGCAGCGTAGGCGGGTATGTCCAAGAGACCCAGTACTTC. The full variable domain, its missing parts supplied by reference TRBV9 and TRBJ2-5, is DSGVTQTPKHLITATGQRVTLRCSPRSGDLSVYWYQQSLDQGLQFLIQYYNGEERAKGNILERFSAQQFPDLHSELNLSSLELGDSALYFCASSVGGYVQETQYFGPGTRLLVL.

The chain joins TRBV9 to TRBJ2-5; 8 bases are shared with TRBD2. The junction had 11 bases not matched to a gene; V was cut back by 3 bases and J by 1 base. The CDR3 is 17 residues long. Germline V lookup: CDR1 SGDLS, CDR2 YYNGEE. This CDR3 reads CASSGLRGLDSQETQYF. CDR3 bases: TGTGCCAGCAGCGGACTTCGGGGACTAGATTCCCAAGAGACCCAGTACTTC.

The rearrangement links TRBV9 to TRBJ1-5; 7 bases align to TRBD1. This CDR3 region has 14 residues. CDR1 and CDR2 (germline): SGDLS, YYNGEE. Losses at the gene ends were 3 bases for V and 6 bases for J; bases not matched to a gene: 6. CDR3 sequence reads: CASSAGGFGQPQHF. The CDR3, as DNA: TGTGCCAGCAGCGCAGGGGGGTTTGGTCAGCCCCAGCATTTT.